This T cell receptor (beta chain) was found in a study of OX40 agonist ivuxolimab in advanced cancers. The wider study: Dose-escalation patients' cancers were hepatocellular carcinoma, melanoma, renal cell or head and neck cancer.

Study observations and caveats: Among patients with partial responses at 0.1-3.0 mg/kg, clonal expansion was among the lowest.

As for this clone: What it recognizes is unknown.

Patients were ineligible given autoimmune disease history or systemic immunosuppression. The table came from immunoSEQ multiplex PCR; TCRdb's copy has only in-frame clones and leaves some out. Of around 95,000 clones in the sample, roughly 93% were seen once. Here the sequenced sample was CD4+ or CD8+ T cells sorted from blood, taken in a trial of the OX40 agonist ivuxolimab. The sequence came from an adult with an advanced solid tumor such as melanoma, head and neck, liver or kidney cancer.

The CDR3 DNA sequence: TGTGCCAGCAGCTTAGCTCGGAGCACAGATACGCAGTATTTT. Protein sequence: CASSLARSTDTQYF. This chain connects TRBV7-9 to TRBJ2-3; no clear D gene. This CDR3 contains 14 residues. V lost 0 bases and J 0 bases, leaving 4 bases between the germline ends. Germline loops: CDR1 SEHNR, CDR2 FQNEAQ (reference sequence).